These 27 T cell receptor beta chains were sequenced from one sample in a study of spatial heterogeneity in lung cancer. From the 5' RACE reads, TCRdb called clonotypes with MiXCR, one entry per CDR3 protein. The sample lists 20,000 to 30,000 distinct CDR3 sequences, around 9.7% occurring once. Time point defined: blood at routine non-recurrence follow-up after resection. The sequencing used PBMCs, collected at follow-up. All receptors come from a male donor with early-stage non-small cell lung cancer.

This clonotype was counted a single time. The J gene is TRBJ1-2, the V gene TRBV12-3 or TRBV12-4; D unresolved. The CDR3 extends over 14 amino acids. With 1 base removed from V and 10 bases from J, the gap between germline ends came to 16 bases. The CDR3 DNA is TGTGCCAGCAGTTTAGGGCAGTGGCTCATGGACTACACCTTC. This translates into CASSLGQWLMDYTF.

This clonotype was observed at least ten times. The genes are TRBV4-3 and TRBJ1-2; D possibly corresponds to TRBD1 (5 bases). The CDR3 has 14 residues. The V end lost 0 bases, the J end lost 7 bases, and 12 bases lay between the germline ends. Per the germline V gene, CDR1 is LGHNA and CDR2 is YSLEER. The CDR3: CASSQDKGRFGYTF. DNA of the CDR3: TGCGCCAGCAGCCAAGATAAGGGGAGGTTTGGCTACACCTTC.

V is TRBV21-1 and J is TRBJ2-7; no DNA check was done on the table's D call, TRBD1. TRBV21-1 is listed as a pseudogene. CDR3 size: 18 residues. CDR3 sequence reads: CASSKAGGTFKLTYEQYF. The CDR3, as DNA: TGTGCCAGCAGCAAGGCAGGGGGGACCTTTAAGCTTACCTACGAGCAGTACTTC.

This clonotype was recorded many times. The rearrangement uses TRBV10-3 and TRBJ1-5; TRBD1 matches at 8 bases. The CDR3 is 15 amino acids. V gave up 2 bases and J gave up 6 bases; unmatched junction bases: 6. Per germline, CDR1 ENHRY and CDR2 SYGVKD. Here the CDR3 DNA reads TGTGCCATCAGTGAGAACACAGGGGGGTCTCAGCCCCAGCATTTT. Its translation: CAISENTGGSQPQHF.

The rearrangement uses TRBV12-3 or TRBV12-4 and TRBJ2-1; the D gene is possibly TRBD1 (6 bases). The length of the CDR3 is 16 residues. Trimming took off 4 bases at V and 0 bases at J, with 13 bases between the two ends. The DNA of the CDR3 is TGTGCCAGCAGTTCTCAGACAGGTAGCTCCTACAATGAGCAGTTCTTC. It codes for CASSSQTGSSYNEQFF.

This clonotype was detected a few times. The CDR3 spells CATGESNQPQHF. The CDR3 DNA reads TGTGCCACGGGGGAGAGCAATCAGCCCCAGCATTTT. This rearrangement joins TRBV6-2 or TRBV6-3 to TRBJ1-5; a weak D match, TRBD1 (5 bases). This CDR3 has 12 residues. V lost 10 bases to trimming and J lost 1 base, with 8 bases between them. Germline V gives CDR1 MNHEY, CDR2 SVGEGT.

This clonotype has a count of ten or more. The rearrangement links TRBV4-1 to TRBJ2-1; 8 nucleotides align to TRBD2. The CDR3 extends over 14 amino acids. The V segment lost 0 bases and the J segment 9 bases; nucleotides outside the gene matches: 4. Germline lookup yields CDR1 MGHRA and CDR2 YSYEKL. CDR3 amino acids: CASSQERGASEQFF. The DNA of the CDR3 is TGCGCCAGCAGCCAAGAGCGGGGGGCAAGTGAGCAGTTCTTC.

The sample holds a few counts of this clonotype. The chain carries TRBV28 and TRBJ2-2, with 10 bases lining up with TRBD1. Germline V lookup: CDR1 MDHEN, CDR2 SYDVKM. The CDR3 length is 15 residues. J lost 4 bases, V lost 3 bases, and 2 bases had no gene match. Here the CDR3 DNA reads TGTGCCAGCAGTTTGACAGGGGGCCCCACCGGGGAGCTGTTTTTT. Translating gives CASSLTGGPTGELFF.

In this sample, this clonotype turned up many times. V and J are TRBV7-9 and TRBJ2-3, with unresolved D. The germline gives CDR1 SEHNR, CDR2 FQNEAQ (reference sequence). Trimming pared 4 bases from V and 3 bases from J, leaving 2 bases between. This CDR3 contains 11 residues. CDR3: CASSYTDTQYF. The CDR3 nucleotides read TGTGCCAGCAGCTATACAGATACGCAGTATTTT.

This clonotype has a handful of counts. The CDR3 coding sequence is TGCAGTGCTAGGTTACCCTCCGGGCGCGATACGCAGTATTTT. It codes for CSARLPSGRDTQYF. The chain is built from TRBV20-1 and TRBJ2-3; the D is unclear. Germline V gives CDR1 DFQATT, CDR2 SNEGSKA (reference sequence). This CDR3 has 14 amino acids. Deletions cut 3 bases from V and 6 bases from J, with 16 bases between.

This clonotype showed up just a few times. The chain combines TRBV10-2 with TRBJ2-7, with D unclear. This CDR3 comprises 17 residues. The ends were cut back, 0 bases at V and 5 bases at J, with 20 bases in the middle. The germline V gene encodes CDR1 WSHSY and CDR2 SAAADI. This CDR3 is CASSESPGRASRDEQYF. Here the CDR3 DNA reads TGCGCCAGCAGTGAGTCCCCAGGTCGGGCCTCAAGGGACGAGCAGTACTTC.

This clonotype was counted at least ten times. V is TRBV11-2 and J is TRBJ1-6; tentative D call: TRBD1 (5 bases). Trimming removed 5 bases from V and 3 bases from J, with 14 bases in between. CDR3 length equals 16 residues. Germline CDR1 reads SGHAT; CDR2 reads FQNNGV. The CDR3: CASSPGNSNYNSPLHF. The DNA for the CDR3 is TGTGCCAGCAGCCCAGGGAATTCCAACTATAATTCACCCCTCCACTTT.

This clonotype rates as medium-sized. This chain joins TRBV4-2 and TRBJ1-2; D is ambiguous. Germline assignment: CDR1 LGHNA and CDR2 YNFKEQ. The CDR3 length is 14 residues. V was trimmed by 1 base and J by 0 bases, leaving 6 bases between them. The CDR3 region has the DNA TGTGCCAGCAGCCAAGTCCCTACTAACTATGGCTACACCTTC. This encodes CASSQVPTNYGYTF.

This clonotype was recorded many times. This chain joins TRBV6-5 and TRBJ2-1, with a possible D match to TRBD1 (6 bases). Trimming left V 6 bases short and J 15 bases short, with 24 bases between. The CDR3 loop spans 14 amino acids. Germline V gene sequence: CDR1 MNHEY, CDR2 SVGAGI. CDR3 sequence reads: CASRTSGTPGLGFF. CDR3 bases: TGTGCCAGCAGGACCTCCGGGACACCCGGTTTAGGGTTCTTC.

Turning to this clonotype: At one boundary the junction diverges from the germline segment, which might be a read error. The J gene is TRBJ2-2, the V gene TRBV2; D may be TRBD1 (7 bases). The CDR3 totals 13 residues. CDR1 and CDR2 from the germline V gene are SNHLY and FYNNEI. CDR3 amino acids: CVSSGRGAGELFF. CDR3 coding DNA: TGTGTCAGCAGTGGCAGGGGGGCCGGGGAGCTGTTTTTT.

Regarding this clonotype: A much larger clone differs from this one at a single base, so this may be a read error. The chain links TRBV6-5 to TRBJ1-1; D is perhaps TRBD1 (5 bases). Germline values: CDR1 MNHEY, CDR2 SVGAGI. Trimming removed 7 bases at V and 7 bases at J, with 13 bases between. The CDR3 spans 12 residues. The CDR3 loop is CASTQAGHEAFF. CDR3 DNA: TGTGCCAGCACACAGGCAGGGCATGAAGCTTTCTTT.

This clonotype was seen many times. This chain connects TRBV12-3 or TRBV12-4 to TRBJ1-1, with a tentative D call TRBD1 (6 bases). Trimming pared 7 bases from V and 7 bases from J, leaving 25 bases between. CDR3 length equals 16 residues. DNA of the CDR3: TGTGCCAGCATCTACATGAGGAGAGACAGGTCAAATGAAGCTTTCTTT. Its translation is CASIYMRRDRSNEAFF.

This clonotype occurred many times. This chain joins TRBV28 and TRBJ2-7; unclear D gene. The CDR3 covers 13 residues. Germline-derived CDR1 and CDR2 are MDHEN and SYDVKM. Trimming cost V 2 bases and J 0 bases, with 5 bases left between them. CDR3 nucleotide sequence: TGTGCCAGCAGTTTAGACAACTCCTACGAGCAGTACTTC. Translation: CASSLDNSYEQYF.

The chain links TRBV6-2 or TRBV6-3 to TRBJ2-1; 13 bases agree with TRBD2. The CDR3 length is 13 residues. Germline values: CDR1 MNHEY, CDR2 SVGEGT. V shed 4 bases and J 12 bases; nucleotides not matched to a gene: 3. The CDR3 spells CASSLTSGRRQFF. CDR3 DNA: TGTGCCAGCAGTTTGACTAGCGGGAGGCGGCAGTTCTTC.

At least ten counts were recorded for this clonotype. This rearrangement joins TRBV6-5 to TRBJ2-1; the match to TRBD1 covers 7 bases. The CDR3 has 16 residues. After removal of 6 bases from V and 6 bases from J, the junction contained 14 bases not matched to a gene. Germline V gene lookup returns CDR1 MNHEY and CDR2 SVGAGI. CDR3 protein: CASRLSPGQFINEQFF. The CDR3 coding sequence is TGTGCCAGCAGACTCTCCCCGGGACAGTTTATCAATGAGCAGTTCTTC.

The J gene is TRBJ1-2, the V gene TRBV5-6, with D maybe TRBD1 (5 bases). CDR1 is SGHDT, CDR2 YYEEEE, per germline. V lost 1 base to trimming and J lost 4 bases, with 11 bases between them. This CDR3 spans 14 amino acids. CDR3 nucleotides: TGTGCCAGCAGCTTGTTGCAGGGTCTCTATGGCTACACCTTC. Encoded protein: CASSLLQGLYGYTF.

The rearrangement joins TRBV4-1 to TRBJ1-1; 8 positions match TRBD1. The V gene's germline CDR1 is MGHRA and CDR2 YSYEKL. This CDR3 has 15 residues. Trimming took 3 bases from V and 7 from J; bases not matched to a gene: 10. CDR3 bases: TGCGCCAGCAGCCACCCCGGGACAGGCCTTGTTGAAGCTTTCTTT. Its protein product is CASSHPGTGLVEAFF.

J is TRBJ1-1 and V is TRBV6-5, with D perhaps matching TRBD1 (5 bases). Trimming removed 0 bases at V and 5 bases at J, with 13 bases between. Per germline, CDR1 MNHEY and CDR2 SVGAGI. The CDR3 is 15 residues long. The CDR3 reads CASSYSGRARTEAFF. Here the CDR3 DNA reads TGTGCCAGCAGTTACTCCGGCAGGGCTAGGACTGAAGCTTTCTTT.

There are a few counts of this clonotype. The chain carries TRBV5-1 and TRBJ2-2; 8 nucleotides match TRBD1. V lost 0 bases, J lost 4 bases, and 2 bases stayed unmatched. In germline, CDR1 is SGHRS, CDR2 YFSETQ. The CDR3 consists of 15 residues. DNA of the CDR3: TGCGCCAGCAGCTTGGCCCAGGGGGCCACCGGGGAGCTGTTTTTT. Its protein is CASSLAQGATGELFF.

This clonotype was seen at least ten times. The rearrangement links TRBV20-1 to TRBJ1-5; D ambiguous. The germline V and J ends were trimmed by 2 bases and 7 bases, with 9 bases remaining between them. The germline V gene has CDR1 DFQATT and CDR2 SNEGSKA (reference sequence). The CDR3 contains 12 residues. This CDR3 reads CSARMGGQPQHF. CDR3 nucleotide sequence: TGCAGTGCTAGAATGGGCGGACAGCCCCAGCATTTT.

As concerns this clonotype: A clone one base away is much larger, so this may be a read error. This CDR3 is CVSSLGKGTGELFF. For the CDR3, the DNA is TGTGTCAGCAGCTTAGGGAAGGGGACCGGGGAGCTGTTTTTT. The chain recombines TRBV7-7 with TRBJ2-2; tentatively, D is TRBD1 (5 bases). Germline CDR1 is SSHAT and CDR2 is FNYEAQ (reference sequence). This CDR3 region has 14 residues.

This clonotype came up a few times. The V call is TRBV5-8, the J call TRBJ2-7, with 9 bases fitting TRBD1. Germline lookup yields CDR1 SGHTS and CDR2 YDEGEE. The CDR3 has 13 residues. The V gene end was trimmed by 5 bases and the J gene end by 5 bases; junction bases not matched to a gene: 5. CDR3 DNA sequence: TGTGCCAGCAGGGACAGGGGTATCGACGAGCAGTACTTC. This translates into CASRDRGIDEQYF. Full variable domain (remainder filled in from reference TRBV5-8 and TRBJ2-7): EAGVTQSPTHLIKTRGQQATLRCSPISGHTSVYWYQQALGLGLQFLLWYDEGEERNRGNFPPRFSGRQFPNYSSELNVNALELEDSALYLCASRDRGIDEQYFGPGTRLTVT.